These 29 T cell receptor beta chains came from one sample sequenced in a study of CD8 T cells in ankylosing spondylitis. Each CDR3 protein gets one entry after TCRdb re-called the 5' RACE reads with MiXCR. Among roughly 130,000 distinct CDR3 sequences listed, approximately 14% were seen once. Sequencing was done on a sample of blood, either unsorted or a sorted T cell fraction (not recorded which). The receptor set was obtained from a female donor with ankylosing spondylitis or in good health (not recorded which).

There are many counts of this clonotype. The V call is TRBV5-6, the J call TRBJ1-3, with TRBD1 matching 9 bases. The CDR3 totals 18 residues. Germline CDR1 is SGHDT and CDR2 is YYEEEE. Germline trimming cut 4 bases from V and 2 bases from J; bases unmatched to any gene: 13. CDR3 loop: CASSRSPGQGLAGNTIYF. The CDR3 DNA reads as TGTGCCAGCAGCCGTTCACCGGGACAGGGTTTGGCTGGAAACACCATATATTTT.

V usage is TRBV3-1 and J usage is TRBJ2-7; D not certain. The germline gives CDR1 LGHDT, CDR2 YNNKEL (reference sequence). The CDR3 is made up of 14 amino acids. V lost 4 bases, J lost 1 base, and 11 bases lay in between. CDR3 coding DNA: TGTGCCAGCAGCCCACGGACGGTTTCCTACGAGCAGTACTTC. Encoded protein: CASSPRTVSYEQYF.

This clonotype was observed a single time. Sequence at one end of the junction differs from germline and may be a read error. The chain employs TRBV20-1 and TRBJ1-2; no clear D gene. The CDR3 is 13 residues long. Germline V gene lookup returns CDR1 DFQATT and CDR2 SNEGSKA (reference sequence). The CDR3 DNA sequence: TGCAGTGCTAAACGGAAAACTAACTATGGCCACACCTTC. Protein sequence: CSAKRKTNYGHTF.

Points on this clonotype: A read error may explain this, as a much larger clone is one base away. The CDR3 region is CASNGRDGQPYEQYF. CDR3 DNA: TGTGCCAGCAATGGCCGAGATGGCCAACCTTACGAGCAGTACTTC. The V and J genes are TRBV27 and TRBJ2-7; no clear D gene. Trimming removed 7 bases at V and 4 bases at J, with 20 bases between. The germline V gene encodes CDR1 MNHEY and CDR2 SMNVEV (reference sequence). There are 15 residues in the CDR3.

The chain has TRBV5-1 and TRBJ2-3; 8 bases are a match to TRBD2. Unmatched junction bases numbered 9, after V lost 0 bases and J lost 3 bases. Germline V gene sequence: CDR1 SGHRS, CDR2 YFSETQ. The CDR3 consists of 17 residues. The CDR3 coding sequence is TGCGCCAGCAGCTTGGATACGGGAGGGCCCAGAACAGATACGCAGTATTTT. It codes for CASSLDTGGPRTDTQYF.

The sample holds many counts of this clonotype. The rearrangement uses TRBV20-1 and TRBJ1-1; TRBD1 aligns across 8 bases. Unmatched junction bases numbered 12, after V lost 5 bases and J lost 4 bases. Germline CDR1 and CDR2: DFQATT and SNEGSKA (reference sequence). CDR3 length: 15 amino acids. The CDR3 reads CSAVDRAWGGTEAFF. The CDR3 bases are TGCAGTGCTGTGGACAGGGCGTGGGGGGGCACTGAAGCTTTCTTT.

The V call is TRBV5-1, the J call TRBJ2-3; TRBD2 matches 11 bases. This CDR3 has 15 amino acids. Losses at the gene ends were 3 bases for V and 3 bases for J; bases not matched to a gene: 3. Looked up from germline, CDR1 is SGHRS and CDR2 is YFSETQ. Written as DNA, the CDR3 is TGCGCCAGCAGCTATAGCGGGGGGGCGACAGATACGCAGTATTTT. Protein: CASSYSGGATDTQYF. The variable domain in full, with the rest retrieved from reference TRBV5-1 and TRBJ2-3, is KAGVTQTPRYLIKTRGQQVTLSCSPISGHRSVSWYQQTPGQGLQFLFEYFSETQRNKGNFPGRFSGRQFSNSRSEMNVSTLELGDSALYLCASSYSGGATDTQYFGPGTRLTVL.

V usage is TRBV20-1 and J usage is TRBJ1-3; D gene unclear. Per the germline V gene, CDR1 is DFQATT and CDR2 is SNEGSKA (reference sequence). V gave up 2 bases and J gave up 6 bases, with 11 bases separating them. The CDR3 extends over 13 amino acids. CDR3 residues: CSARTVGLNTIYF. CDR3 bases: TGCAGTGCTAGAACTGTGGGTTTAAACACCATATATTTT.

This clonotype has ten or more counts. The chain is built from TRBV7-2 and TRBJ2-7; possible D gene TRBD1, 5 bases. Germline V lookup: CDR1 SGHTA, CDR2 FQGNSA. The CDR3 has 15 residues. V lost 1 base, J lost 3 bases, and 13 bases lay in between. The CDR3 loop reads CASSLGQGGLYEQYF. The CDR3 DNA is TGTGCCAGCAGCTTAGGGCAGGGTGGTCTCTACGAGCAGTACTTC. Full variable domain (outside the CDR3, taken from reference TRBV7-2 and TRBJ2-7): GAGVSQSPSNKVTEKGKDVELRCDPISGHTALYWYRQSLGQGLEFLIYFQGNSAPDKSGLPSDRFSAERTGGSVSTLTIQRTQQEDSAVYLCASSLGQGGLYEQYFGPGTRLTVT.

This clonotype has ten or more counts. The genes are TRBV7-9 and TRBJ2-1; D is undetermined. V was trimmed by 1 base and J by 8 bases, leaving 3 bases between them. This CDR3 has 11 amino acids. Germline assignment: CDR1 SEHNR and CDR2 FQNEAQ (reference sequence). This chain's CDR3 is CASSLGHEQFF. The CDR3 nucleotides are TGTGCCAGCAGCTTAGGACATGAGCAGTTCTTC.

This clonotype has just a few counts. V and J are TRBV20-1 and TRBJ2-1; 10 bases align to TRBD2. The CDR3 contains 14 residues. CDR1 and CDR2 from the germline V gene are DFQATT and SNEGSKA (reference sequence). J lost 6 bases, V lost 5 bases, and 7 bases had no gene match. The CDR3 sequence: CSAPILAGRNEQFF. CDR3 in DNA: TGCAGTGCTCCAATACTAGCGGGGCGCAATGAGCAGTTCTTC.

This clonotype was detected a few times. The chain links TRBV20-1 to TRBJ1-6, with D unclear. The CDR3 runs 15 residues. The germline CDR1 and CDR2 sequences are DFQATT and SNEGSKA (reference sequence). Trimming cost V 6 bases and J 7 bases, with 19 bases left between them. CDR3 DNA sequence: TGCAGTGCACACGACATCTTGGCCAGGAATTCACCCCTCCACTTT. It is translated as CSAHDILARNSPLHF.

The genes are TRBV3-1 and TRBJ2-1; 11 bases line up with TRBD1. Germline V gene data show CDR1 as LGHDT and CDR2 as YNNKEL (reference sequence). This CDR3 region has 18 residues. V lost 5 bases and J lost 0; bases outside the gene matches: 9. CDR3 sequence reads: CASSARDRGRGSYNEQFF. DNA for the CDR3: TGTGCCAGCAGCGCCCGGGACAGGGGGAGGGGCTCCTACAATGAGCAGTTCTTC.

This rearrangement joins TRBV5-8 to TRBJ1-5; 8 bases map to TRBD1. Germline loops: CDR1 SGHTS, CDR2 YDEGEE. V lost 0 bases and J lost 6; bases outside the gene matches: 5. This CDR3 has 15 amino acids. The CDR3 protein is CASSLVAGGGQPQHF. The DNA of the CDR3 is TGTGCCAGCAGCTTGGTTGCAGGGGGCGGTCAGCCCCAGCATTTT.

The chain combines TRBV7-2 with TRBJ2-5, with 8 nucleotides matching TRBD2. The germline CDR1 and CDR2 sequences are SGHTA and FQGNSA. V dropped 3 bases and J dropped 2; count of bases not matched to a gene: 8. The CDR3 extends over 16 amino acids. The CDR3 loop is CASSLRAGGVQETQYF. The CDR3 DNA follows: TGTGCCAGCAGCTTGCGTGCCGGGGGGGTACAAGAGACCCAGTACTTC.

This clonotype has ten or more counts. V usage is TRBV12-3 or TRBV12-4 and J usage is TRBJ2-5; the D is unclear. CDR3 length: 12 residues. Trimming cost V 4 bases and J 4 bases, with 7 bases left between them. The CDR3 region is CASSWIGETQYF. In DNA form, the CDR3 reads TGTGCCAGCAGTTGGATCGGAGAGACCCAGTACTTC.

This clonotype appeared a few times. The chain employs TRBV7-8 and TRBJ2-7, with TRBD2 matching over 10 bases. V lost 4 bases to trimming and J lost 7 bases; unmatched junction nucleotides: 16. The CDR3 contains 17 residues. Germline V gene data show CDR1 as SGHVS and CDR2 as FQNEAQ. The CDR3 region is CASSWRASGSYLEEQYF. DNA for the CDR3: TGTGCCAGCAGCTGGAGGGCTAGCGGGAGTTATCTAGAAGAGCAGTACTTC.

The sample holds many counts of this clonotype. The chain is built from TRBV5-1 and TRBJ2-7, with TRBD1 matching 8 bases. The CDR3 length is 13 residues. After removal of 3 bases from V and 5 bases from J, the junction contained 4 bases not matched to a gene. Germline V gene lookup returns CDR1 SGHRS and CDR2 YFSETQ. The CDR3 DNA is TGCGCCAGCAGCTCGGGGACAGGAGACGAGCAGTACTTC. Translation gives CASSSGTGDEQYF.

This clonotype was counted ten times or more. The CDR3 nucleotides are TGTGCCAGCAGCGGCCGGGGGAACACCGGGGAGCTGTTTTTT. Amino acid sequence: CASSGRGNTGELFF. The chain has TRBV9 and TRBJ2-2, with D possibly TRBD2 on 5 matching bases. CDR1 is SGDLS and CDR2 is YYNGEE in the germline V gene. V shed 3 bases and J shed 1 base, with 7 bases lying between them. The CDR3 is 14 amino acids.

This clonotype was recorded at least ten times. V and J are TRBV5-1 and TRBJ1-1; TRBD1 matches 7 bases. Germline CDR1 SGHRS, CDR2 YFSETQ. The CDR3 sequence is 14 residues long. The trim removed 4 bases at V and 2 bases at J, leaving 5 bases unmatched. The CDR3 region is CASSGGQSNTEAFF. As DNA, the CDR3 is TGCGCCAGCAGCGGGGGACAGAGTAACACTGAAGCTTTCTTT.

The gene calls are TRBV4-2 and TRBJ1-1; the match to TRBD1 covers 7 bases. Looked up from germline, CDR1 is LGHNA and CDR2 is YNFKEQ. The CDR3 is 15 residues long. Germline trimming cut 0 bases from V and 11 bases from J; bases unmatched to any gene: 12. The CDR3 here is CASSQEYRGLVKAFF. CDR3 nucleotide sequence: TGTGCCAGCAGCCAAGAGTACAGGGGTTTAGTAAAGGCTTTCTTT.

The chain links TRBV29-1 to TRBJ2-1, with 15 bases lining up with TRBD2. V lost 3 bases to trimming and J lost 4 bases; unmatched junction nucleotides: 10. The CDR3 spans 18 residues. Looked up from germline, CDR1 is SQVTM and CDR2 is ANQGSEA. CDR3 amino acids: CSVDPGTSGGPLYNEQFF. In DNA form, the CDR3 reads TGCAGCGTTGACCCTGGGACTAGCGGGGGGCCGCTTTACAATGAGCAGTTCTTC.

This clonotype appeared many times. V gene TRBV27 combines with J gene TRBJ2-2; D possibly corresponds to TRBD2 (5 bases). Germline lookup yields CDR1 MNHEY and CDR2 SMNVEV (reference sequence). The CDR3 extends over 15 amino acids. With 0 bases removed from V and 7 bases from J, the gap between germline ends came to 12 bases. Written as DNA, the CDR3 is TGTGCCAGCAGTTTATCATCGGGGAAAGTCGGGGAGCTGTTTTTT. It is translated as CASSLSSGKVGELFF.

This clonotype was observed at least ten times. CDR3 sequence (DNA): TGCAGTGCTAGAAATGTATTAGCAGAAGCTTTCTTT. It specifies CSARNVLAEAFF. The V gene is TRBV20-1, the J gene TRBJ1-1, with D unclear. CDR1 is DFQATT, CDR2 SNEGSKA, per germline (reference sequence). V was trimmed by 2 bases and J by 8 bases, leaving 12 bases between them. The CDR3 totals 12 residues.

The V and J genes are TRBV20-1 and TRBJ2-1; TRBD1 aligns across 8 bases. The germline V gene encodes CDR1 DFQATT and CDR2 SNEGSKA (reference sequence). Trimming removed 3 bases from V and 4 bases from J; junction bases left unmatched: 8. This CDR3 contains 15 residues. CDR3 DNA sequence: TGCAGTGCTAGCGTAAACAGGGGGTTTTACAATGAGCAGTTCTTC. Its translation: CSASVNRGFYNEQFF.

The chain has TRBV29-1 and TRBJ1-3; tentatively, D is TRBD1 (5 bases). The germline CDR1 and CDR2 sequences are SQVTM and ANQGSEA. CDR3 length: 16 amino acids. Trimming left V 0 bases short and J 4 bases short, with 16 bases between. The CDR3, as DNA: TGCAGCGTTGAAGATGGTTCTCCAGGGATAGGAAACACCATATATTTT. This encodes CSVEDGSPGIGNTIYF. Variable domain in full (rest from reference TRBV29-1 and TRBJ1-3): SAVISQKPSRDICQRGTSLTIQCQVDSQVTMMFWYRQQPGQSLTLIATANQGSEATYESGFVIDKFPISRPNLTFSTLTVSNMSPEDSSIYLCSVEDGSPGIGNTIYFGEGSWLTVV.

This clonotype was seen many times. The J gene is TRBJ2-3, the V gene TRBV12-3 or TRBV12-4; a weak D match, TRBD2 (6 bases). V dropped 7 bases and J dropped 0 bases, with 14 bases sitting between them. The CDR3 length is 15 residues. The CDR3, as DNA: TGTGCCAGCATCCGCGGGACGGGAAGCACAGATACGCAGTATTTT. Translated, it gives CASIRGTGSTDTQYF.

V and J are TRBV5-1 and TRBJ2-5, with D unclear. Germline loops: CDR1 SGHRS, CDR2 YFSETQ. The CDR3 extends over 18 amino acids. Trimming pared 5 bases from V and 0 bases from J, leaving 23 bases between. CDR3 sequence reads: CASSLVGHYPMYQETQYF. CDR3 in DNA: TGCGCCAGCAGTTTAGTAGGCCACTACCCAATGTACCAAGAGACCCAGTACTTC.

This clonotype has a count of ten or more. The germline gene is not matched at one end of the junction; a read error may be the cause. The chain uses TRBV12-3 or TRBV12-4 and TRBJ1-5; D is unclear. CDR3 length: 14 residues. The CDR3 sequence: CASSFGGSNQPQHF. The CDR3 nucleotides read TGCGCCAGCAGCTTTGGAGGCAGCAATCAGCCCCAGCATTTT.